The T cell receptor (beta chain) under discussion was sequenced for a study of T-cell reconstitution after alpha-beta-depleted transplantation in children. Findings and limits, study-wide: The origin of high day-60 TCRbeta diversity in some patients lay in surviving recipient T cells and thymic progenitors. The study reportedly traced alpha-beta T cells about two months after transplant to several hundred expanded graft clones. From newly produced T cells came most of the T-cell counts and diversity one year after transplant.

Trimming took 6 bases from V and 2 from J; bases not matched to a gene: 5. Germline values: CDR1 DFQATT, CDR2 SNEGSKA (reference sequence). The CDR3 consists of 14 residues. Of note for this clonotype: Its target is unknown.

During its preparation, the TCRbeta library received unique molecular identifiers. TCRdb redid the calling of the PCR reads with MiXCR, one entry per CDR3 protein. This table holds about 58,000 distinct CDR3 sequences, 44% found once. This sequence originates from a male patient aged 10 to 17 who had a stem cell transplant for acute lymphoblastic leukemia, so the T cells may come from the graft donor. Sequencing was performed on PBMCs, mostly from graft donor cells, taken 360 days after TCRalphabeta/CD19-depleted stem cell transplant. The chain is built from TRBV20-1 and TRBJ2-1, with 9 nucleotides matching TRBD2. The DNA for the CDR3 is TGCAGTGCCGTTAGCGGGAGAACCTACAATGAGCAGTTCTTC. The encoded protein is CSAVSGRTYNEQFF.